Given below is one TCR beta chain in context. A read error is possible here, since a much larger clone lies one base away. TCRdb reanalysed the 5' RACE reads using MiXCR and keeps one entry per CDR3 protein. The sample has 1.5 million to 2 million distinct CDR3 sequences, less than 40% seen once. The V gene's germline CDR1 is SGHRS and CDR2 YFSETQ. This CDR3 spans 15 amino acids. The data originate from a study of identical twins. The chain combines TRBV5-1 with TRBJ1-2; unclear D gene. This TCR was sampled from a newborn girl in good health. The sample was cord blood. The CDR3 here is CASSLDPVTNYGHTF. As DNA, the CDR3 is TGCGCCAGCAGCTTGGATCCAGTTACTAACTATGGCCACACCTTC.